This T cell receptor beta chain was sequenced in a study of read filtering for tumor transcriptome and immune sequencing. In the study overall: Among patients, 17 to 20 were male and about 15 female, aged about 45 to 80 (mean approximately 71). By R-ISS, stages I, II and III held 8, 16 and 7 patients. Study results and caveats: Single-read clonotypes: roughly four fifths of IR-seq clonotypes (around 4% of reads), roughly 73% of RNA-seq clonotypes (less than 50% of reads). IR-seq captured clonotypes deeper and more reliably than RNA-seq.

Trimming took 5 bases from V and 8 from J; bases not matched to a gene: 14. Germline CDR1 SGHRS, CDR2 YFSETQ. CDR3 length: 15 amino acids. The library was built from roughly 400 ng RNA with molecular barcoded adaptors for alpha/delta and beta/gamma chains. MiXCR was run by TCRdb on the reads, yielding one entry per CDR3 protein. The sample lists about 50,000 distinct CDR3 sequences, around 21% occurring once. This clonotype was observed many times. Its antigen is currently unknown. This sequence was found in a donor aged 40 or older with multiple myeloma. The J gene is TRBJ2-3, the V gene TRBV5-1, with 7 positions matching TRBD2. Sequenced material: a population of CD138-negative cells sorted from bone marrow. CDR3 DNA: TGCGCCAGCAGTACCCGGAGCGGGACCCGCTCTACGCAGTATTTT. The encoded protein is CASSTRSGTRSTQYF.